Listed below are T cell receptor beta chains from one sample, sequenced in a study of CD8 T cells in ankylosing spondylitis. TCRdb re-analysed the 5' RACE reads in MiXCR, keeping a single row per CDR3 protein. The table shows around 450,000 distinct CDR3 sequences, with 25% to 30% occurring only once. Sequenced: blood, either unsorted or a sorted T cell fraction (not recorded which). These receptor sequences come from a male donor with ankylosing spondylitis. Each CDR3 is given with its conserved first and last residue. The D gene is left open where the match is weak. Clone size is shown for a subset of rows, as once, few, many or a class of expanded clone.

d_gene: TRBD2; abundance: -; v_gene: TRBV20-1; j_gene: TRBJ2-2; CDR3aa: CSARDWLAGPGELFF; CDR3nt: TGCAGTGCTAGAGATTGGCTAGCGGGCCCCGGGGAGCTGTTTTTT
d_gene: -; abundance: -; v_gene: TRBV30; j_gene: TRBJ1-4; CDR3aa: CAWSLYLRREKLFF; CDR3nt: TGTGCCTGGAGTCTCTATCTCCGGCGGGAAAAACTGTTTTTT
d_gene: TRBD2; abundance: once; v_gene: TRBV27; j_gene: TRBJ2-3; CDR3aa: CASRLAAYTDTQYF; CDR3nt: TGTGCCTCCCGGCTAGCGGCATACACAGATACGCAGTATTTT
d_gene: TRBD2; abundance: -; v_gene: TRBV3-1; j_gene: TRBJ2-7; CDR3aa: CASSQTGTTYEQYF; CDR3nt: TGTGCCAGCAGCCAGACCGGGACTACCTACGAGCAGTACTTC
d_gene: -; abundance: few; v_gene: TRBV12-3/TRBV12-4; j_gene: TRBJ1-4; CDR3aa: CASRSGTDNEKLFF; CDR3nt: TGTGCCAGCAGATCCGGGACTGATAATGAAAAACTGTTTTTT
d_gene: TRBD2; abundance: -; v_gene: TRBV20-1; j_gene: TRBJ2-1; CDR3aa: CSARASGRPSFHNEQFF; CDR3nt: TGCAGTGCTAGAGCTAGCGGGAGGCCCTCCTTTCACAATGAGCAGTTCTTC
d_gene: -; abundance: -; v_gene: TRBV20-1; j_gene: TRBJ2-5; CDR3aa: CSARGAQETQYF; CDR3nt: TGCAGTGCCCGGGGAGCCCAAGAGACCCAGTACTTC
d_gene: TRBD1; abundance: once; v_gene: TRBV5-1; j_gene: TRBJ1-1; CDR3aa: CASSPGQGSTEAFF; CDR3nt: TGCGCCAGCAGCCCAGGACAGGGCTCCACTGAAGCTTTCTTT
d_gene: -; abundance: -; v_gene: TRBV14; j_gene: TRBJ2-7; CDR3aa: CASSQATIYAGSYEQYF; CDR3nt: TGTGCCAGCAGCCAAGCGACAATTTATGCCGGGAGCTACGAGCAGTACTTC
d_gene: -; abundance: -; v_gene: TRBV16; j_gene: TRBJ1-5; CDR3aa: CASSQSGQGNQPQHF; CDR3nt: TGTGCCAGCAGCCAAAGTGGGCAAGGCAATCAGCCCCAGCATTTT
d_gene: TRBD2; abundance: few; v_gene: TRBV5-1; j_gene: TRBJ2-2; CDR3aa: CASSGPGGTGELFF; CDR3nt: TGCGCCAGCAGCGGACCGGGAGGTACCGGGGAGCTGTTTTTT
d_gene: -; abundance: -; v_gene: TRBV20-1; j_gene: TRBJ2-5; CDR3aa: CSARGKDQETQYF; CDR3nt: TGCAGTGCTAGGGGCAAAGACCAAGAGACCCAGTACTTC
d_gene: TRBD2; abundance: few; v_gene: TRBV9; j_gene: TRBJ2-7; CDR3aa: CASSGREGQYEQYF; CDR3nt: TGTGCCAGCAGCGGGCGGGAGGGCCAGTACGAGCAGTACTTC
d_gene: TRBD2; abundance: few; v_gene: TRBV11-2; j_gene: TRBJ2-2; CDR3aa: CASRYPGLGTGELFF; CDR3nt: TGTGCCAGCAGATATCCGGGACTAGGGACCGGGGAGCTGTTTTTT
d_gene: -; abundance: -; v_gene: TRBV5-1; j_gene: TRBJ1-4; CDR3aa: CASSWSFDRPLHPATNEKLFF; CDR3nt: TGCGCCAGCAGCTGGTCGTTCGACAGGCCGCTCCACCCCGCAACTAATGAAAAACTGTTTTTT
d_gene: -; abundance: -; v_gene: TRBV18; j_gene: TRBJ1-2; CDR3aa: CASSPALEQVNYGYTF; CDR3nt: TGTGCCAGCTCCCCTGCACTAGAACAGGTTAACTATGGCTACACCTTC
d_gene: TRBD1; abundance: -; v_gene: TRBV12-3/TRBV12-4; j_gene: TRBJ1-5; CDR3aa: CASRPGTAYQPQHF; CDR3nt: TGTGCCAGCAGGCCAGGGACAGCCTATCAGCCCCAGCATTTT
d_gene: -; abundance: -; v_gene: TRBV2; j_gene: TRBJ1-1; CDR3aa: CASSGITATEAFF; CDR3nt: TGTGCCAGCAGTGGTATAACGGCCACTGAAGCTTTCTTT
d_gene: TRBD1; abundance: few; v_gene: TRBV5-6; j_gene: TRBJ1-1; CDR3aa: CASSSIPGQINTEAFF; CDR3nt: TGTGCCAGCAGCTCAATACCGGGACAGATAAACACTGAAGCTTTCTTT
d_gene: -; abundance: few; v_gene: TRBV6-2/TRBV6-3; j_gene: TRBJ2-1; CDR3aa: CASSSGGWREFF; CDR3nt: TGTGCCAGCAGTTCCGGCGGATGGAGGGAGTTCTTC
d_gene: -; abundance: -; v_gene: TRBV5-6; j_gene: TRBJ2-7; CDR3aa: CASGQGHKYYEQYF; CDR3nt: TGTGCCAGCGGCCAGGGGCACAAGTACTACGAGCAGTACTTC
d_gene: -; abundance: -; v_gene: TRBV5-1; j_gene: TRBJ1-4; CDR3aa: CASSSVRLDEKLFF; CDR3nt: TGCGCCAGCAGTTCGGTCAGACTAGATGAAAAACTGTTTTTT
d_gene: -; abundance: -; v_gene: TRBV27; j_gene: TRBJ2-6; CDR3aa: CASSLLSVRGGANVLTF; CDR3nt: TGTGCCAGCAGTTTATTGTCAGTGCGAGGTGGGGCCAACGTCCTGACTTTC
d_gene: TRBD2; abundance: -; v_gene: TRBV2; j_gene: TRBJ2-7; CDR3aa: CASSALAGVNEQYF; CDR3nt: TGTGCCAGCAGTGCCCTAGCGGGAGTCAACGAGCAGTACTTC
d_gene: -; abundance: -; v_gene: TRBV14; j_gene: TRBJ2-7; CDR3aa: CASSPPLRTRGNEQYF; CDR3nt: TGTGCCAGCAGCCCCCCTTTGAGGACGAGAGGGAACGAGCAGTACTTC
d_gene: TRBD2; abundance: few; v_gene: TRBV20-1; j_gene: TRBJ2-5; CDR3aa: CSVPGTSGSPETQYF; CDR3nt: TGCAGTGTCCCGGGGACTAGCGGGAGCCCAGAGACCCAGTACTTC
d_gene: TRBD1; abundance: -; v_gene: TRBV3-1; j_gene: TRBJ2-2; CDR3aa: CASSHGQGTTGELFF; CDR3nt: TGTGCCAGCAGTCACGGACAGGGGACTACCGGGGAGCTGTTTTTT
d_gene: -; abundance: few; v_gene: TRBV3-1; j_gene: TRBJ1-1; CDR3aa: CASSQRSRANTEAFF; CDR3nt: TGTGCCAGCAGCCAAAGGAGCAGGGCGAACACTGAAGCTTTCTTT
d_gene: -; abundance: -; v_gene: TRBV21-1; j_gene: TRBJ2-7; CDR3aa: CASSIILQGSGGSSSYEQYF; CDR3nt: TGTGCCAGCAGCATAATTTTACAGGGTTCGGGCGGATCGAGCTCCTACGAGCAGTACTTC
d_gene: -; abundance: -; v_gene: TRBV24-1; j_gene: TRBJ1-2; CDR3aa: CATSDIYGYTF; CDR3nt: TGTGCCACCAGTGATATCTATGGCTACACCTTC
d_gene: -; abundance: few; v_gene: TRBV4-1; j_gene: TRBJ1-5; CDR3aa: CASSQGWGDSNQPQHF; CDR3nt: TGCGCCAGCAGCCAAGGGTGGGGCGACTCCAATCAGCCCCAGCATTTT
d_gene: TRBD2; abundance: few; v_gene: TRBV12-5; j_gene: TRBJ2-1; CDR3aa: CASGLVRASGRVSSYNEQFF; CDR3nt: TGTGCTAGTGGTTTGGTACGGGCTAGCGGGAGGGTAAGCTCCTACAATGAGCAGTTCTTC
d_gene: -; abundance: many; v_gene: TRBV3-1; j_gene: TRBJ2-4; CDR3aa: CASSQAGAKNIQYF; CDR3nt: TGTGCCAGCAGCCAAGCAGGGGCGAAAAACATTCAGTACTTC
d_gene: TRBD2; abundance: few; v_gene: TRBV5-1; j_gene: TRBJ2-1; CDR3aa: CASSGGTSGSIDEQFF; CDR3nt: TGCGCCAGCAGCGGCGGGACTAGCGGGAGTATCGATGAGCAGTTCTTC
d_gene: -; abundance: few; v_gene: TRBV20-1; j_gene: TRBJ1-5; CDR3aa: CSAAHQPNQPQHF; CDR3nt: TGCAGTGCTGCGCACCAACCCAATCAGCCCCAGCATTTT
d_gene: -; abundance: many; v_gene: TRBV11-3; j_gene: TRBJ1-1; CDR3aa: CASSHPQGYTEAFF; CDR3nt: TGTGCCAGCAGTCATCCCCAGGGCTACACTGAAGCTTTCTTT
d_gene: TRBD1; abundance: -; v_gene: TRBV20-1; j_gene: TRBJ2-1; CDR3aa: CSAPRPQGQASYNEQFF; CDR3nt: TGCAGTGCTCCAAGGCCCCAGGGACAGGCCTCCTACAATGAGCAGTTCTTC
d_gene: TRBD1; abundance: -; v_gene: TRBV20-1; j_gene: TRBJ1-6; CDR3aa: CSARDYGTGDSPLHF; CDR3nt: TGCAGTGCTAGAGACTACGGGACAGGGGATTCACCCCTCCACTTT
d_gene: TRBD1; abundance: once; v_gene: TRBV12-3/TRBV12-4; j_gene: TRBJ1-6; CDR3aa: CASSPRTGEDSPLHF; CDR3nt: TGTGCCAGCAGTCCTCGGACAGGGGAAGATTCACCCCTCCACTTT
d_gene: -; abundance: -; v_gene: TRBV7-2; j_gene: TRBJ2-3; CDR3aa: CASSRDHPDTQYF; CDR3nt: TGTGCCAGCAGCCGAGATCATCCAGATACGCAGTATTTT
d_gene: -; abundance: -; v_gene: TRBV29-1; j_gene: TRBJ1-3; CDR3aa: CSVASGPSGGNTIYF; CDR3nt: TGCAGCGTTGCCTCGGGACCCTCAGGCGGAAACACCATATATTTT
d_gene: TRBD2; abundance: -; v_gene: TRBV10-3; j_gene: TRBJ2-1; CDR3aa: CAISDPGTSGTYGSYNEQFF; CDR3nt: TGTGCCATCAGTGACCCCGGGACTAGCGGTACCTATGGCTCCTACAATGAGCAGTTCTTC
d_gene: TRBD1; abundance: few; v_gene: TRBV12-3/TRBV12-4; j_gene: TRBJ2-2; CDR3aa: CASSGTGGTGELFF; CDR3nt: TGTGCCAGCAGCGGGACAGGGGGCACCGGGGAGCTGTTTTTT
d_gene: -; abundance: -; v_gene: TRBV7-9; j_gene: TRBJ1-1; CDR3aa: CASTPQGTANTEAFF; CDR3nt: TGTGCCAGCACCCCCCAGGGGACGGCGAACACTGAAGCTTTCTTT
d_gene: -; abundance: -; v_gene: TRBV7-8; j_gene: TRBJ2-2; CDR3aa: CASTRTENTGELFF; CDR3nt: TGTGCCAGCACCAGAACAGAGAACACCGGGGAGCTGTTTTTT
d_gene: TRBD1; abundance: -; v_gene: TRBV5-1; j_gene: TRBJ2-1; CDR3aa: CASSVRDRGNEQFF; CDR3nt: TGCGCCAGCAGCGTCCGGGACAGGGGCAATGAGCAGTTCTTC
d_gene: -; abundance: few; v_gene: TRBV20-1; j_gene: TRBJ2-7; CDR3aa: CSARAPWGGNYEQYF; CDR3nt: TGCAGTGCTAGAGCCCCGTGGGGTGGGAATTACGAGCAGTACTTC
d_gene: -; abundance: -; v_gene: TRBV5-1; j_gene: TRBJ2-1; CDR3aa: CASSLAWQIDEQFF; CDR3nt: TGCGCCAGCAGCTTGGCGTGGCAGATCGATGAGCAGTTCTTC
d_gene: TRBD2; abundance: few; v_gene: TRBV7-2; j_gene: TRBJ2-7; CDR3aa: CASSLGGRAVSSYEQYF; CDR3nt: TGTGCCAGCAGCTTAGGCGGGAGGGCCGTTTCCTCCTACGAGCAGTACTTC
d_gene: TRBD1; abundance: -; v_gene: TRBV10-3; j_gene: TRBJ1-2; CDR3aa: CAISVQGTTLNYGYTF; CDR3nt: TGTGCCATCAGTGTACAGGGGACTACTTTGAACTATGGCTACACCTTC
d_gene: -; abundance: few; v_gene: TRBV12-3/TRBV12-4; j_gene: TRBJ2-1; CDR3aa: CASRGQFYNEQFF; CDR3nt: TGTGCCAGCAGAGGACAGTTTTACAATGAGCAGTTCTTC
d_gene: TRBD2; abundance: -; v_gene: TRBV7-8; j_gene: TRBJ2-2; CDR3aa: CASRSLRGRAGELFF; CDR3nt: TGTGCCAGCAGGTCACTCCGCGGGAGGGCCGGGGAGCTGTTTTTT
d_gene: TRBD1; abundance: -; v_gene: TRBV5-1; j_gene: TRBJ2-5; CDR3aa: CASTDRGETQYF; CDR3nt: TGCGCCAGCACGGACAGGGGCGAGACCCAGTACTTC
d_gene: -; abundance: few; v_gene: TRBV7-2; j_gene: TRBJ2-5; CDR3aa: CASSLPPNGWKETQYF; CDR3nt: TGTGCCAGCAGCTTACCCCCTAATGGGTGGAAAGAGACCCAGTACTTC